Included here is one TCR beta chain sequence, with context. The target of this receptor is not known. No base quality values were provided; no much bigger clone lies one nucleotide off. In Seattle, one collaborating source enrolled patients while the infection was active and tracked those patients longitudinally over the course of disease. Each collaborating institution followed its own protocols to collect whole blood in K2EDTA tubes. For TCRbeta analysis, collaborator samples were shipped as frozen whole blood, as isolated PBMCs, or as DNA extracted from either sample type. This sample was included in a study of blood T cell repertoires in COVID-19 (dated by TCRdb to about 2020). With respect to the entire study: Samples from collaborators originated in the United States, Italy and Spain and spanned both the acute and convalescent phases of COVID-19. The prospective study material was composed of cDNA or gDNA derived from T cells, B-cell-depleted T cells, or PBMCs. Subjects who had been exposed to COVID-19, were actively infected with it, or had recovered from it provided the deeply sampled blood TCRbeta repertoires that made up the dataset. The repertoires were made available in a free public database intended to serve as a resource for research on the immune response to SARS-CoV-2. The samples were drawn from the first 160 participants of the ongoing ImmuneRACE study and from 1,254 subjects provided by 6 global collaborators. Sample metadata almost always included a de-identified subject ID, COVID-19 status, age in years and sex. HLA class I and class II types, where available, came from metadata supplied by the sample provider rather than from assay-based typing.

Beyond this particular receptor, the publication reports: Clinical and demographic metadata were provided uncurated, with the amount varying by source and participant.

TCRbeta CDR3 regions were amplified from genomic DNA by means of the immunoSEQ Assay, a bias-controlled multiplex PCR. In the source study's methods: Nucleated cell counts per sample were estimated from amplification of reference gene primers within the assay. To quantify the absolute abundance of each unique TCRbeta CDR3 rearrangement, sequence reads were collapsed and filtered. For each sample, productive Simpson clonality was calculated as the square root of Simpson's diversity index over productive rearrangements. This immuneACCESS table, as held by TCRdb, lists in-frame sequences with V and J called but not all clones. Of the missing ones, under half trace to an unresolved V gene in checked studies; the others have no known cause. V and J calls and clone size are given by that table; D and trimming were obtained from the DNA. This sample comprises around 400,000 clones, around 87% of them detected only once. Over 9.5% of the sample rests with the top ten.

From the cysteine up to the phenylalanine, the CDR3 has a length of 18 residues. Only CDR3 DNA is held: 54 bases, read in frame from base 1. According to the germline V gene, CDR1 reads ENHRY and CDR2 reads SYGVKD. Relative to germline, V is missing 2 bases and J is missing 0 bases, with 7 bases of the junction outside any gene match. The rearrangement combines TRBV10-3 with TRBJ1-4, with 9 central nucleotides matching TRBD1. The clonotype originates from a woman aged 25 to 39 with COVID-19, enrolled during active disease. Sequencing used peripheral blood. Here the CDR3 is given as CAISEATGGPATNEKLFF. The sequenced DNA is TGTGCCATCAGTGAGGCGACAGGGGGGCCTGCAACTAATGAAAAACTGTTTTTT.